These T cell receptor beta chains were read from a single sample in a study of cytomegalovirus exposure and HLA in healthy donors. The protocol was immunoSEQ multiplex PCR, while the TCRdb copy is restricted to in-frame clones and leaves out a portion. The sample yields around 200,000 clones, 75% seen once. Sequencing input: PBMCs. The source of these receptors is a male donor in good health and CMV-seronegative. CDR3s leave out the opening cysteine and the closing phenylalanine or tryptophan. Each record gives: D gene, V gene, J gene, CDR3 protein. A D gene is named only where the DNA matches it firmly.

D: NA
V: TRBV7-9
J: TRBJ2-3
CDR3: ASSLFGGRRADTQY

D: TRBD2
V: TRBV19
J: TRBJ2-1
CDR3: ASSIVVAGNNEQF

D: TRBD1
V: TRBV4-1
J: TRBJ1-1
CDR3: ASSQDPRQGTI

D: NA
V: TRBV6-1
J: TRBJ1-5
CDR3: ASSDERRINQPQH

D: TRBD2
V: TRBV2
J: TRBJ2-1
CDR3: ASSEADPGLGDEQF

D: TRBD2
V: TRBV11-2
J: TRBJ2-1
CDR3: ASSLLYYSGLADNEQF

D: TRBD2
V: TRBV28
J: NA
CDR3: ASSSEAGGFSYEQY

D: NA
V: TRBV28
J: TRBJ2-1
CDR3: ASSRGNNEQF

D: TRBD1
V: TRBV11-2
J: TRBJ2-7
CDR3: ASSLEGGYGQY

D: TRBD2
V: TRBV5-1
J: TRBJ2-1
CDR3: ASSPGTSGRVDEQF

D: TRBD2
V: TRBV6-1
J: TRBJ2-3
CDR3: ASSFLAGGTDTQY

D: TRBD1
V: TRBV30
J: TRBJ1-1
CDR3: AWSGQGAPRTEAF

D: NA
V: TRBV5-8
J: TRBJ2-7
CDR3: ASSSTPYEQY

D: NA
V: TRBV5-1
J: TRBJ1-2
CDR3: ASSLTAGANYGYT

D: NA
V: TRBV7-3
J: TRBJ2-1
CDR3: ASSPLAGPSYGEQF

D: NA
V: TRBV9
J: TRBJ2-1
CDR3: ASSATQRWNNEQF

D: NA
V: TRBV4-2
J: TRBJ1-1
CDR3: ASSQVGQLSHEAF

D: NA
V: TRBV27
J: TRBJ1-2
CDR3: ASSWGLGNGYT

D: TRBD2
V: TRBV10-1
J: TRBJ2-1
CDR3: ASSLATSGDNEQF

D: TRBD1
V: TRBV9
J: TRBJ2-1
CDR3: ASSVGQGSYNEQF

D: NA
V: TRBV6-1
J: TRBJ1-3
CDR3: ASSEGQYSGNTIY

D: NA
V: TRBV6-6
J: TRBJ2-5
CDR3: ASRARQETQY

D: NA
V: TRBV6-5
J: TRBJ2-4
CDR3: ATHPGYTADIQY

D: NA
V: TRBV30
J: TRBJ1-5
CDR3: AWSTSYSNQPQH

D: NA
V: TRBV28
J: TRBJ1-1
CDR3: ASSSTQGMNTEAF

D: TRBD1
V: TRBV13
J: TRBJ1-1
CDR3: ASTPPDRGEAF

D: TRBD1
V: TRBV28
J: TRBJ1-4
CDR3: ASSYTPQGAGEKLF

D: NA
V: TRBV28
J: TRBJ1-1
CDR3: ASSLNTPNTEAF

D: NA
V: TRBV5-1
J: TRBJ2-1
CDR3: ASSILGGGFNEQF

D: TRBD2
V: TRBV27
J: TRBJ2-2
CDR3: ASRGLAGYTGELF

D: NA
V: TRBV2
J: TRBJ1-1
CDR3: ASSLEQGNTEAF

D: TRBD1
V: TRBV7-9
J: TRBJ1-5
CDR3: ASSLGTGAFDQPQH

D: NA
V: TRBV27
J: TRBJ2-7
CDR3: ASRGRAHEQY

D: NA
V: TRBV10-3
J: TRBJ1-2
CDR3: ASSPQGINYGYT

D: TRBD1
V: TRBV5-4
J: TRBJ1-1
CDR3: ASSLTGQGSTEAF

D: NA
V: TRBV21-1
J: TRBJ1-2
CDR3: ASSKRRDRDYGYT

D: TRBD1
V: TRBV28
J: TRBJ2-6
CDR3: ASSSPSPGQGSFGANVLT

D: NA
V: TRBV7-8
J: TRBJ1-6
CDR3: ASSPGGNSPLH

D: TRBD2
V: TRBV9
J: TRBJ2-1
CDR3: ASSGGLAGVNEQF

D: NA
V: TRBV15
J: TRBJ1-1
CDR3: ATSRQEAEAF

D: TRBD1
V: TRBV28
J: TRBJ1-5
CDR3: ASRDRGRPQH

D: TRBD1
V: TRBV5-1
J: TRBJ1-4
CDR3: ASSSGTGPEKLF

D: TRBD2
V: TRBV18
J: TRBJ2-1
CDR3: ASSPSPGTSGNEQF

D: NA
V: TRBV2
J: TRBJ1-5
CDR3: ASTVIPEPQH

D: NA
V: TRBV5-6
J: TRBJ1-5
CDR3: ASSKGPYGDQPQH

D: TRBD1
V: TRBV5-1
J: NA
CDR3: ASSRNRGLYEQY

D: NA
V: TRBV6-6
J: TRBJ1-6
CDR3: ASSYSTENSPLH

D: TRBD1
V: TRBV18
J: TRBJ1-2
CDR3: ASSPAGTGAYGYT

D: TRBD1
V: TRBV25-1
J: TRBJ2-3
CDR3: ASTQGVPTDTQY

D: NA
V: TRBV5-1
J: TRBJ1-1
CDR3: ASSLGSREMNTEAF

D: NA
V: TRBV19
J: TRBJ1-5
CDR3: ASTTAGPQH

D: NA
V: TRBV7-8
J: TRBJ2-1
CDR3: ASSFLRQGGRNEQF

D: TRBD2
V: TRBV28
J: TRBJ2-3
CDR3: ASSPWTSGSDTQY

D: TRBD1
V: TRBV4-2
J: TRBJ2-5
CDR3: ASSQDYSGGRSETQY

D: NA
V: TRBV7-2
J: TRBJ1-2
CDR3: ASSPERDSGYT

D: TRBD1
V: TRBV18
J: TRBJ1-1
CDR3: ASFFTGANTEAF

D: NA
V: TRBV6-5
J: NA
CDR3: ASSYSASETYEQY

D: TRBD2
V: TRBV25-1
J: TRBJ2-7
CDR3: ASSPSGLTYEQY